This T cell receptor (beta chain) appears in the sequencing data of a study of control samples from healthy donors and cancer patients. V was cut by 5 bases and J by 16 bases, with 14 bases left in between. The germline V gene encodes CDR1 SGHVS and CDR2 FNYEAQ. The CDR3 totals 11 residues. Libraries were prepared by immunoSEQ multiplex PCR; TCRdb keeps only in-frame clonotypes and omits some of them. The profile shows 150,000 to 190,000 clones, over 90% of them singletons. This rearrangement joins TRBV7-6 to TRBJ1-4; D ambiguous. The receptor's source is a man aged 50-60 years in good health. Material for sequencing was blood. The CDR3 coding sequence is TGTGCCAGCAGCATAGACGGTGAAAAGTTTTTT. Protein product: CASSIDGEKFF.